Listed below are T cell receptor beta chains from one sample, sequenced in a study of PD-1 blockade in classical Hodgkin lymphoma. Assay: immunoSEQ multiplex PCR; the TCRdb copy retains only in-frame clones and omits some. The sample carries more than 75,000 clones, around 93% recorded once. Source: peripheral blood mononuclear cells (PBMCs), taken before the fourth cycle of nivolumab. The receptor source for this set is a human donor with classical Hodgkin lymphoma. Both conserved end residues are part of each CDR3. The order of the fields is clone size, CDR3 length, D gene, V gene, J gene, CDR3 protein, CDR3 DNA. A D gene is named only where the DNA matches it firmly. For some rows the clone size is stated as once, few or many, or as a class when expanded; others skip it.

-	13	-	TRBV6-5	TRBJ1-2	CASSLQGGGGYTF	TGTGCCAGCAGCCTTCAGGGTGGAGGTGGCTACACCTTC
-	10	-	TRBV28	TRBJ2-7	CASRGYEQYF	TGTGCCAGCAGGGGCTACGAGCAGTACTTC
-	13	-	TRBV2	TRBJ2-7	CASRSGGLHEQYF	TGTGCCAGCAGATCCGGAGGGCTCCACGAGCAGTACTTC
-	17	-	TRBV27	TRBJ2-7	CASSPQGGLELHYEQYF	TGTGCCAGCAGTCCCCAGGGGGGCCTAGAGTTGCACTACGAGCAGTACTTC
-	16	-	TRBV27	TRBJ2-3	CASSLRGTFFGDTQYF	TGTGCCAGCAGCCTACGTGGGACATTTTTCGGAGATACGCAGTATTTT
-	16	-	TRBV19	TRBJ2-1	CASSIDREGGHNEQFF	TGTGCCAGTAGTATAGATCGCGAAGGTGGACACAATGAGCAGTTCTTC
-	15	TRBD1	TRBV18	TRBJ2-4	CASSPQGVGKNIQYF	TGTGCCAGCTCACCCCAGGGGGTCGGCAAAAACATTCAGTACTTC
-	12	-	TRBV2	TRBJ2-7	CASRAELYEQYF	TGTGCCAGCAGGGCAGAACTCTACGAGCAGTACTTC
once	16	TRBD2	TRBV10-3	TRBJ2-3	CATRTSGGASPDTQYF	TGTGCGACCCGCACTAGCGGGGGTGCCTCGCCAGATACGCAGTATTTT
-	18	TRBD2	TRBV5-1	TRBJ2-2	CASSLYVARETVTGELFF	TGCGCCAGCAGCTTATACGTTGCGCGGGAGACTGTGACCGGGGAGCTGTTTTTT
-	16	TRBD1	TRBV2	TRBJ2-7	CATETGQGNRIYEQYF	TGTGCCACCGAAACGGGACAGGGGAACCGGATCTACGAGCAGTACTTC
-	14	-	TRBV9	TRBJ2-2	CASSPGHNTGELFF	TGTGCCAGCAGCCCCGGACATAACACCGGGGAGCTGTTTTTT
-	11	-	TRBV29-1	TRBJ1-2	CSVPPDYGYTF	TGCAGCGTCCCCCCCGACTATGGCTACACCTTC
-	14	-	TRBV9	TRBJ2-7	CASSVGTRLDEQYF	TGTGCCAGCAGCGTAGGGACCCGCCTAGACGAGCAGTACTTC
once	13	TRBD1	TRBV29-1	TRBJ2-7	CSVGQGYSYEQYF	TGCAGCGTAGGACAGGGGTACTCCTACGAGCAGTACTTC
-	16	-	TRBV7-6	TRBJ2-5	CASSFEDLRRQETQYF	TGTGCCAGCAGCTTTGAGGACCTCCGTCGGCAAGAGACCCAGTACTTC